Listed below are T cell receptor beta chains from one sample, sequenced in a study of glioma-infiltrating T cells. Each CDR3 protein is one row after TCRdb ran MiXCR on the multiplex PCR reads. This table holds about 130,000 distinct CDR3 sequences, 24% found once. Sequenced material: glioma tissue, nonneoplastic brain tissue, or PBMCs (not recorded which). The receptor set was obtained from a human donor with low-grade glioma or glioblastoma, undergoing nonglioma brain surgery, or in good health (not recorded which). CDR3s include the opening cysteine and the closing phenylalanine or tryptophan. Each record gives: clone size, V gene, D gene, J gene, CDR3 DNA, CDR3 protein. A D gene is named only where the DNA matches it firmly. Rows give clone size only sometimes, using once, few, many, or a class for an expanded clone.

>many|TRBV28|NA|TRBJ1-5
TGTGCCAGCTATAGCAATCAGCCCCAGCATTTT
CASYSNQPQHF
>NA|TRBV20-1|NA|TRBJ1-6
TGCAGTGCTCGAAGGGCAGTTTCTTCCTATAATTCACCCCTCCACTTT
CSARRAVSSYNSPLHF
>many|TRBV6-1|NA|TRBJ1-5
TGTGCCAGCAGCCCCATCGGTCGGAGCAATCAGCCCCAGCATTTT
CASSPIGRSNQPQHF
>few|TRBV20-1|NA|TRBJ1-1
TGCAGTGCTAGAGGTTCGGCAGGACTCTGGAGCACTGAAGCTTTCTTT
CSARGSAGLWSTEAFF
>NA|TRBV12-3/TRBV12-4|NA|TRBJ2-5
TGTGCCAGCAGTTTAGTCATCAGGCAAGAGACCCAGTACTTC
CASSLVIRQETQYF
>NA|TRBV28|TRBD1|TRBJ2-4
TGTGCCAGCAGCCCAACCTCCGGGACAGCGGCACTAAACATTCAGTACTTC
CASSPTSGTAALNIQYF
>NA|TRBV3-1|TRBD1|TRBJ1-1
TGTGCCAGCAGCCTGTTGACAGGGGGCACTGAAGCTTTCTTT
CASSLLTGGTEAFF
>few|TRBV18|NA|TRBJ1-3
TGTGCCAGCTCCCCAGGGAGCAGCTCTGGAAACACCATATATTTT
CASSPGSSSGNTIYF
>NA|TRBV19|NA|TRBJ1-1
TGTGCCAGTAGTATAGATGTTCAGGTCGGAGCTTTCTTT
CASSIDVQVGAFF
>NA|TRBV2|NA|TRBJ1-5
TGTGCCAGCAGTAAACAGGGACATAGCAATCAGCCCCAGCATTTT
CASSKQGHSNQPQHF